This TCR beta chain was sequenced for a study of PD-1 blockade in classical Hodgkin lymphoma. As to time point: newly diagnosed, previously untreated cHL patient sample. Magnetic negative selection served to purify CD4+ T cells out of PBMCs that had been thawed. Study-wide points: In newly diagnosed patients, baseline TCR diversity was reportedly below that of healthy donors.

Profiling relied on immunoSEQ multiplex PCR, and the TCRdb table lists in-frame clones only, not all of them. The profile shows about 25,000 clones, about 90% of them singletons. CDR1 and CDR2 from the germline V gene are SGHVS and FQNEAQ. The CDR3 extends over 13 amino acids. V shed 3 bases and J shed 0 bases, with 3 bases lying between them. In its sample, this clone was seen a few times. Its matching antigen is unknown. Sequencing was done on a sample of CD4+ T cells from blood. The rearrangement links TRBV7-8 to TRBJ1-3; D gene unclear. The TCR originated in a human donor with classical Hodgkin lymphoma. CDR3 sequence: CASSLSSGNTIYF. The CDR3 DNA sequence: TGTGCCAGCAGCTTGAGCTCTGGAAACACCATATATTTT.